Presented here are 3 T cell receptor beta chains from one specimen sequenced in a study of T-cell reconstitution after alpha-beta-depleted transplantation in children. Using unique molecular identifiers, the investigators prepared the TCRbeta library. A single record per CDR3 protein comes from TCRdb applying MiXCR to the PCR reads. The sample includes about 470,000 distinct CDR3 sequences, 43% of them seen just once. The specimen comprised PBMCs, sampled before TCRalphabeta/CD19-depleted stem cell transplant. The receptors were sampled from a girl aged 2 to 10 with aplastic anemia, due to receive a stem cell transplant.

V and J are TRBV20-1 and TRBJ2-1; TRBD2 aligns across 7 bases. CDR1 and CDR2 from the germline V gene are DFQATT and SNEGSKA (reference sequence). The CDR3 runs to 20 residues. The V segment lost 6 bases and the J segment 0 bases; nucleotides outside the gene matches: 23. The CDR3 DNA sequence: TGCAGTGCCGAGCGGGATCGGACTTACCCGATCTCATTCTCCTACAATGAGCAGTTCTTC. Its protein product is CSAERDRTYPISFSYNEQFF.

Only a few counts were recorded for this clonotype. The chain combines TRBV19 with TRBJ2-1; 9 nucleotides match TRBD2. V lost 0 bases and J lost 4; bases outside the gene matches: 10. The CDR3 covers 18 residues. Germline V lookup: CDR1 LNHDA, CDR2 SQIVND (reference sequence). CDR3 DNA: TGTGCCAGTAGTATAGAACCCTCGGCTAGCGGGGCTTACAATGAGCAGTTCTTC. It codes for CASSIEPSASGAYNEQFF.

Remarks on this clonotype: The missing conserved phenylalanine or tryptophan at the end of this CDR3 makes a read error likely. The gene calls are TRBV3-1 and TRBJ2-1; D perhaps matches TRBD2 (5 bases). Germline assignment: CDR1 LGHDT and CDR2 YNNKEL (reference sequence). The CDR3 length is 18 residues. V was pared by 1 base and J by 7 bases, with 23 bases between. The CDR3 region is CASSQAAPGGLPYNEQFL. CDR3 sequence (DNA): TGTGCCAGCAGCCAAGCGGCCCCAGGCGGACTCCCATATAATGAGCAGTTCCTC.